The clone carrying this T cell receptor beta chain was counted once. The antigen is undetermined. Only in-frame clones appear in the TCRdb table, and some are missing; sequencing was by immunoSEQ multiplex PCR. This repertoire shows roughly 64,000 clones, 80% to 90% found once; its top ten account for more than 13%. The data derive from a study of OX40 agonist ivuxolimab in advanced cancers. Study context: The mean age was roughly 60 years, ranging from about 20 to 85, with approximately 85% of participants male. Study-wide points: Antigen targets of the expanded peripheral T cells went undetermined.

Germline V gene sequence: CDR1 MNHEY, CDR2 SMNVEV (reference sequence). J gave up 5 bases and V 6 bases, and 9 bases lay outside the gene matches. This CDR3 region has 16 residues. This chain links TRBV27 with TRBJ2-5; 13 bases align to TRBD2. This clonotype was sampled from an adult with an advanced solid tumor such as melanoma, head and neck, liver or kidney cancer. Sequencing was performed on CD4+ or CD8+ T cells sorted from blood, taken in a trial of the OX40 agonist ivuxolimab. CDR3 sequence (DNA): TGTGCCAGCAGGGGACTAGCGGGAAACCCCGGGGAGACCCAGTACTTC. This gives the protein CASRGLAGNPGETQYF.